The 3 T cell receptor beta chains in this list originate from one sample, sequenced in a study of T cell changes during pregnancy in multiple sclerosis. Sequenced by immunoSEQ multiplex PCR; TCRdb stores in-frame clones only, minus some. The table records some 100,000 clones, about nine tenths of them present only once. Sequencing used peripheral blood, obtained after pregnancy. The source is a female donor with multiple sclerosis, enrolled in a pregnancy study.

This clone was counted only a few times. This chain uses TRBV7-2 with TRBJ2-1; 11 nucleotides line up with TRBD2. Looked up from germline, CDR1 is SGHTA and CDR2 is FQGNSA. The trim removed 1 base at V and 9 bases at J, leaving 8 bases unmatched. The CDR3 has 16 residues. The CDR3 DNA follows: TGTGCCAGCAGCTTAGGCTTACTAGCGGGGGCGGGTGAGCAGTTCTTC. This sequence encodes CASSLGLLAGAGEQFF. Combining the CDR3 with reference TRBV7-2 and TRBJ2-1 gives the whole variable domain GAGVSQSPSNKVTEKGKDVELRCDPISGHTALYWYRQSLGQGLEFLIYFQGNSAPDKSGLPSDRFSAERTGGSVSTLTIQRTQQEDSAVYLCASSLGLLAGAGEQFFGPGTRLTVL.

The chain is built from TRBV5-5 and TRBJ1-5; the match to TRBD1 covers 10 bases. The CDR3 is 17 residues long. The V gene end was trimmed by 0 bases and the J gene end by 7 bases; junction bases not matched to a gene: 10. CDR1 is SGHKS and CDR2 is YYEKEE in the germline V gene (reference sequence). The DNA of the CDR3 is TGTGCCAGCAGCTTGGATACCGGGACAGGGGAAAGACAGCCCCAGCATTTT. Its translation is CASSLDTGTGERQPQHF.

V and J are TRBV28 and TRBJ2-1; no definite D call. From germline, CDR1 is MDHEN and CDR2 SYDVKM. The CDR3 sequence is 13 residues long. V lost 5 bases, J lost 9 bases, and 14 bases lay in between. The CDR3 DNA sequence: TGTGCCAGCAGTCTAAACAGCCACATTGAGCAGTTCTTC. Translated, it gives CASSLNSHIEQFF.